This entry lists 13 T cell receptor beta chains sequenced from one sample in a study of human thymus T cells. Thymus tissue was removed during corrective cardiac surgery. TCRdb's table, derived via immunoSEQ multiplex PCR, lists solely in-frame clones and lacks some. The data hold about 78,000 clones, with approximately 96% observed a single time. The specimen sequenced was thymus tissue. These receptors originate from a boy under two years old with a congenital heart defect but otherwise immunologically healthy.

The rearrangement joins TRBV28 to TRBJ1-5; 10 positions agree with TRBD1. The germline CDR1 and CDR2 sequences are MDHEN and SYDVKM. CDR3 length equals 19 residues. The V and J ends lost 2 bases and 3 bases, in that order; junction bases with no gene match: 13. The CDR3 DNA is TGTGCCAGCAGTTTACCCCACCCGGGGGACAGGGGCTCCAATCAGCCCCAGCATTTT. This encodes CASSLPHPGDRGSNQPQHF.

This chain's CDR3 is CASRRGRRNEKLFF. The CDR3 DNA sequence: TGTGCCAGCAGGAGGGGAAGGCGGAATGAAAAACTGTTTTTT. This chain connects TRBV4-2 to TRBJ1-4; tentative D call: TRBD1 (5 bases). Germline CDR1 is LGHNA and CDR2 is YNFKEQ. This CDR3 is 14 amino acids long. V was cut by 6 bases and J by 5 bases, with 13 bases left in between.

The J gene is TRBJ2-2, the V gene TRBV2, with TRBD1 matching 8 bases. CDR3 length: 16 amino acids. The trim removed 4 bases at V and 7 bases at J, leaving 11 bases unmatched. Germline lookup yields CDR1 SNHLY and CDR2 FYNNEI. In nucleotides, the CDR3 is TGTGCCAGCAGTGCAGACCCAGGGGGCGACGACGGGGAGCTGTTTTTT. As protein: CASSADPGGDDGELFF.

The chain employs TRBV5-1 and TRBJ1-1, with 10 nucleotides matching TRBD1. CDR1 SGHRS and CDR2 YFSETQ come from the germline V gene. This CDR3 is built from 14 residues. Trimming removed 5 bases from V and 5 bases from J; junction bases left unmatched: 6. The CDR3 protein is CASSLRDRGTEAFF. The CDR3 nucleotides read TGCGCCAGCAGTCTCCGGGACAGGGGTACTGAAGCTTTCTTT.

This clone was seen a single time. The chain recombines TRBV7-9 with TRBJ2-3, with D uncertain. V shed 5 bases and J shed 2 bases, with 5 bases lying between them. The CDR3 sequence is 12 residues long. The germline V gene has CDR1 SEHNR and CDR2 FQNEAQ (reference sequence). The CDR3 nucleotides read TGTGCCAGCAGCGCGAACACAGATACGCAGTATTTT. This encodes CASSANTDTQYF.

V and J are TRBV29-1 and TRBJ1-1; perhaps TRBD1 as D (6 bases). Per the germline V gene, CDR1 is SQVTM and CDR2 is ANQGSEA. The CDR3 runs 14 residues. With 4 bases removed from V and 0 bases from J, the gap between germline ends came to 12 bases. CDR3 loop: CSVGGQGMNTEAFF. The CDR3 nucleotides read TGCAGCGTTGGGGGGCAGGGGATGAACACTGAAGCTTTCTTT.

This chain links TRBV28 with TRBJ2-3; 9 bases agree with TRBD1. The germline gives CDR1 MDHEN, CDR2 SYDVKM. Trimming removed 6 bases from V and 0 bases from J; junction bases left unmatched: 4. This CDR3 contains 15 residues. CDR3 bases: TGTGCCAGCAGCCCCGACAGGGGGAGCACAGATACGCAGTATTTT. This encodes CASSPDRGSTDTQYF. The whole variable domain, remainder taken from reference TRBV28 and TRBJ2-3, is DVKVTQSSRYLVKRTGEKVFLECVQDMDHENMFWYRQDPGLGLRLIYFSYDVKMKEKGDIPEGYSVSREKKERFSLILESASTNQTSMYLCASSPDRGSTDTQYFGPGTRLTVL.

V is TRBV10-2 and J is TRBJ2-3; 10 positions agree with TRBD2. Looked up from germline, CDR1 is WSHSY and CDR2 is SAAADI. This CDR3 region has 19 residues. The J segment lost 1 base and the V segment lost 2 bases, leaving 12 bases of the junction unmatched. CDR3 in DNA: TGCGCCAGCAGTGAGCCCCTTCCCGGACTAGCGGACCGCACAGATACGCAGTATTTT. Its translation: CASSEPLPGLADRTDTQYF.

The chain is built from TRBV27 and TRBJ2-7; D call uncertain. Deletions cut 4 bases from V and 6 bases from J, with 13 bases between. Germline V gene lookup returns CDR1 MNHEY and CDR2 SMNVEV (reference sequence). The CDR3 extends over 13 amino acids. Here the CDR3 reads CASSWWVEGEQYF. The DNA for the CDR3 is TGTGCCAGCAGTTGGTGGGTCGAAGGCGAGCAGTACTTC.

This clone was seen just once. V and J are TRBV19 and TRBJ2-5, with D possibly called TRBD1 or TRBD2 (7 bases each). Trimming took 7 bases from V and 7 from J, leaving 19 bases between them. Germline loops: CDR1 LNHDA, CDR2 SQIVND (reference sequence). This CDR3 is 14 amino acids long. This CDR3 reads CASTQGGTRGTQYF. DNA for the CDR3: TGTGCCAGTACCCAGGGGGGGACAAGGGGGACCCAGTACTTC.

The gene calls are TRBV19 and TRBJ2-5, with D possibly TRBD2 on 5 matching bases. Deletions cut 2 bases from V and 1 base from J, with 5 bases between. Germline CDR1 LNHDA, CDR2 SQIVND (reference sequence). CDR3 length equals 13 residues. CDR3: CASSIRGQETQYF. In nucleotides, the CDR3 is TGTGCCAGTAGTATACGGGGCCAAGAGACCCAGTACTTC.

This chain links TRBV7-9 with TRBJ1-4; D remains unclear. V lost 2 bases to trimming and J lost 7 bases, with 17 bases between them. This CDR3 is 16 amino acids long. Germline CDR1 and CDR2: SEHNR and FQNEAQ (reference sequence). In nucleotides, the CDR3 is TGTGCCAGCAGCTTACCCGGCCTAGGGAAGGGTGAAAAACTGTTTTTT. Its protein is CASSLPGLGKGEKLFF.

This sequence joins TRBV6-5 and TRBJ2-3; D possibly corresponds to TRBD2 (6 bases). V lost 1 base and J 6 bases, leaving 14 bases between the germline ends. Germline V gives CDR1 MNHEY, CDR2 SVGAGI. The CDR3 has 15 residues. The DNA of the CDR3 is TGTGCCAGCAGTTACTTACCGGGAGTGGCGGATACGCAGTATTTT. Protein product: CASSYLPGVADTQYF.